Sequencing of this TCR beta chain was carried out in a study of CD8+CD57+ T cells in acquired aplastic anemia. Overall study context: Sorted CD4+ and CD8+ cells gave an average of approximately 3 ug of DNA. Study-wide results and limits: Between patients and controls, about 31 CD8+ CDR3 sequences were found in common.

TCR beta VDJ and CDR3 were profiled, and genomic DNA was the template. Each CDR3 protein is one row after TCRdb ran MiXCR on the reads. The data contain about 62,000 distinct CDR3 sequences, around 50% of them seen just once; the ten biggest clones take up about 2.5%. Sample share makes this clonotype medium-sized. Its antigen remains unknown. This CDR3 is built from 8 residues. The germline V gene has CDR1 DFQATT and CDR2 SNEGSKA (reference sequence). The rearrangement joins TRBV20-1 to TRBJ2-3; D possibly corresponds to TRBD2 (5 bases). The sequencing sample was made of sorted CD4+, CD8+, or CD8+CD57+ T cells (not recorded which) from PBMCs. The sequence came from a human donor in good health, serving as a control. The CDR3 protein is CRAGTQYF. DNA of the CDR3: TGCAGGGCGGGTACGCAGTATTTT.